These T cell receptor beta chains were read from a single sample in a study of beta chain features in type 1 diabetes. This table comes from immunoSEQ multiplex PCR, and its TCRdb copy is limited to in-frame clones, with some not included. Of around 650,000 clones listed, 9.5% to 15% are singletons. The sample taken for sequencing was naive CD4+ T cells from blood. Receptors were obtained from a man aged 25 to 40 with type 1 diabetes. The CDR3 runs from the conserved cysteine through the conserved F or W. A D gene is named only where the DNA matches it firmly. Part of the rows lack a size; the others show once, few, many or a class for expanded clones.

cdr3_length	j_call	v_call	d_call	clone_size	cdr3_nt	cdr3_aa
13	TRBJ2-2	TRBV19	NA	few	TGTGCCAGTAGTATCAGCGGCACCGGGGAGCTGTTTTTT	CASSISGTGELFF
16	TRBJ1-5	TRBV30	TRBD1	few	TGTGCCTGGAGTTTCACTGGCAGGGGGAGCAATCAGCCCCAGCATTTT	CAWSFTGRGSNQPQHF
14	TRBJ1-4	TRBV9	NA	few	TGTGCCAGCAGCGCCGGACGGTCTAATGAAAAACTGTTTTTT	CASSAGRSNEKLFF
13	TRBJ1-6	TRBV6-5	TRBD1	NA	TGTGCCAGCAGTACAGGGGTAGGTTCACCCCTCCACTTT	CASSTGVGSPLHF
13	TRBJ2-7	TRBV2	TRBD1	NA	TGTGCCAGCAGCGGGACAGGGGAATACGAGCAGTACTTC	CASSGTGEYEQYF
12	TRBJ2-3	TRBV29-1	NA	NA	TGCAGCGTTGAACCTTCAGGAGATACGCAGTATTTT	CSVEPSGDTQYF
15	TRBJ1-2	TRBV7-3	NA	few	TGTGCCAGCAGCCCTGGGGACGGAGCTAACTATGGCTACACCTTC	CASSPGDGANYGYTF
14	TRBJ2-3	TRBV28	NA	few	TGTGCCAGCACAAGGCCCGGTCACTTAGATACGCAGTATTTT	CASTRPGHLDTQYF
15	TRBJ1-6	TRBV25-1	NA	once	TGTGCCAGCAGTGAATCTCGGGTTTATAATTCACCCCTCCACTTT	CASSESRVYNSPLHF
16	TRBJ1-6	TRBV9	TRBD1	NA	TGTGCCAGCAGTACCAGGGGGGAGGTTATGGGTTCACCCCTCCACTTT	CASSTRGEVMGSPLHF
13	TRBJ2-2	TRBV7-9	NA	few	TGTGCCAGCAGCTTAGAATCCACCGGGGAGCTGTTTTTT	CASSLESTGELFF
14	TRBJ2-4	TRBV29-1	TRBD1	NA	TGCAGCGTTTCAGGGGGCGGGACCAAAAACATTCAGTACTTC	CSVSGGGTKNIQYF
15	TRBJ2-3	TRBV5-1	TRBD1	NA	TGCGCCAGCAGCGGAAAATGGGACAGCCCAGATACGCAGTATTTT	CASSGKWDSPDTQYF
16	TRBJ2-7	TRBV4-3	TRBD2	few	TGCGCCAGCAGCCGTGGACTAGCGGGGGGCTGGGACGAGCAGTACTTC	CASSRGLAGGWDEQYF
13	TRBJ1-2	TRBV6-5	TRBD1	few	TGTGCCAGCAGGCTGACAGGGAACTATGGCTACACCTTC	CASRLTGNYGYTF
18	TRBJ2-1	TRBV5-1	TRBD2	NA	TGCGCCAGCAGCTTGGCCGAACTAGCGACCCTACACTACAATGAGCAGTTCTTC	CASSLAELATLHYNEQFF
12	TRBJ1-2	TRBV18	NA	few	TGTGCCAGCTCACCCAAGTCCTATGGCTACACCTTC	CASSPKSYGYTF
13	TRBJ1-1	TRBV19	NA	few	TGTGCCAGTAGTATAGGGGGATACACTGAAGCTTTCTTT	CASSIGGYTEAFF
14	TRBJ2-5	TRBV5-6	TRBD2	NA	TGTGCCAGCAGCTCTGACATGGGGAGGGGGACCCAGTACTTC	CASSSDMGRGTQYF
17	TRBJ1-1	TRBV18	NA	NA	TGTGCCAGCTCGCAACTTCCCCAAGGGGGACTAAACACTGAAGCTTTCTTT	CASSQLPQGGLNTEAFF
11	TRBJ1-4	TRBV28	NA	NA	TGTGCCAGCAGTTTTAGGGGAAAACTGTTTTTT	CASSFRGKLFF
12	TRBJ2-7	TRBV4-2	NA	few	TGTGCCAGCAGCCAAGTCGAGGGTGTGCAGTACTTC	CASSQVEGVQYF
18	TRBJ2-6	TRBV30	NA	few	TGTGCCTGGAGTTCCCCGTTTTGGAGGGCGTCTGGGGCCAACGTCCTGACTTTC	CAWSSPFWRASGANVLTF
12	TRBJ1-4	TRBV4-2	NA	few	TGTGCCAGCAGCCGCTACGGTGAAAAACTGTTTTTT	CASSRYGEKLFF
13	TRBJ1-2	TRBV19	NA	few	TGTGCCAGTAGTATCGACAGGAGTTATGGCTACACCTTC	CASSIDRSYGYTF
15	TRBJ1-2	TRBV5-4	TRBD1	NA	TGTGCCAGCAGCTCTGAGACAGGGGTAAACTATGGCTACACCTTC	CASSSETGVNYGYTF
15	TRBJ2-5	TRBV11-2	TRBD1	NA	TGTGCCAGCAGCTTAGCTACAGGGGCGGGAGAGACCCAGTACTTC	CASSLATGAGETQYF
13	TRBJ2-7	TRBV5-1	TRBD1	NA	TGCGCCAGCAGTCCCCAGGGGGCCTACGAGCAGTACTTC	CASSPQGAYEQYF
14	TRBJ2-1	TRBV4-3	TRBD2	few	TGCGCCAGCAGCCTCGGACTAGGGGAGGATGAGCAGTTCTTC	CASSLGLGEDEQFF
13	TRBJ2-6	TRBV2	NA	few	TGTGCCAGCAGACGCTCAATCACCAACGTCCTGACTTTC	CASRRSITNVLTF
16	TRBJ2-7	TRBV6-5	TRBD1	NA	TGTGCCAGCAGTTACTCCCCCGACAGGGAACCCCGGGGGCAGTACTTC	CASSYSPDREPRGQYF
14	TRBJ2-7	TRBV9	TRBD1	few	TGTGCCAGCAGCGTCGGGACAGGGCCCTACGAGCAGTACTTC	CASSVGTGPYEQYF
12	TRBJ2-2	TRBV6-6	NA	NA	TGTGCCAGCTCGCTATTGGGCGGGGAGCTGTTTTTT	CASSLLGGELFF
13	TRBJ2-1	TRBV4-2	NA	few	TGTGCCAGCAGCCAAGACCTTTACAATGAGCAGTTCTTC	CASSQDLYNEQFF
14	TRBJ1-5	TRBV27	NA	few	TGTGCCAGCAGAAGAACAGAGTTCAATCAGCCCCAGCATTTT	CASRRTEFNQPQHF
15	TRBJ2-7	TRBV28	TRBD2	NA	TGTGCCAGCAGTCCTAGCGGGGCCAGCTCCTACGAGCAGTACTTC	CASSPSGASSYEQYF
13	TRBJ1-6	TRBV10-3	NA	NA	TGTGCCATCAGTGTAAGGGAAAATTCACCCCTCCACTTT	CAISVRENSPLHF
13	TRBJ1-1	TRBV29-1	NA	NA	TGCAGCGTTCAGGGACCGACGAACACTGAAGCTTTCTTT	CSVQGPTNTEAFF
12	TRBJ2-5	TRBV5-1	NA	few	TGCGCCAGCAGCTTTGGGGAAGAGACCCAGTACTTC	CASSFGEETQYF
15	TRBJ1-3	TRBV29-1	TRBD1	few	TGCAGCGCTACCGGGACAGGCGGGCCTGGAAACACCATATATTTT	CSATGTGGPGNTIYF
14	TRBJ1-2	TRBV7-2	TRBD1	few	TGTGCCAGCAGCTTTCGACAGGGGGCGAATGGCTACACCTTC	CASSFRQGANGYTF